One and the same sample provided the 25 T cell receptor beta chains below, sequenced in a study of cytomegalovirus exposure and HLA in healthy donors. Vbeta (60) and Jbeta (13) primers were used in the PCR. Profiling relied on immunoSEQ multiplex PCR, and the TCRdb table lists in-frame clones only, not all of them. This sample's clone table lists roughly 100,000 clones. Material: PBMCs. Every receptor here comes from a middle-aged man in good health and CMV-seronegative.

V is TRBV7-9 and J is TRBJ1-1, with TRBD1 as a possible D gene (5 bases). Trimming cost V 5 bases and J 1 base, with 8 bases left between them. Germline values: CDR1 SEHNR, CDR2 FQNEAQ (reference sequence). The CDR3 runs 13 residues. CDR3 bases: TGTGCCAGCAGCGTTCAGGGGAACACTGAAGCTTTCTTT. Amino acids: CASSVQGNTEAFF.

The chain uses TRBV5-1 and TRBJ1-2; 9 positions agree with TRBD1. The CDR3 has 16 amino acids. From germline, CDR1 is SGHRS and CDR2 YFSETQ. V was clipped by 4 bases and J by 7 bases; unmatched bases: 14. CDR3 protein: CASSVQAGTGILGYTF. The CDR3 nucleotides are TGCGCCAGCAGCGTCCAAGCCGGGACAGGGATACTTGGCTACACCTTC.

The chain links TRBV6-5 to TRBJ2-7; D not certain. CDR1 MNHEY and CDR2 SVGAGI come from the germline V gene. The CDR3 covers 12 residues. V was clipped by 7 bases and J by 4 bases, with 11 bases between them. The CDR3 region has the DNA TGTGCCAGCATCCCAGGCAGTTACGAGCAGTACTTC. This translates into CASIPGSYEQYF.

The chain carries TRBV7-9 and TRBJ2-5; 7 positions agree with TRBD2. Judging by the DNA end, TRBJ2-7 fits better; the J call may be wrong. Germline V gene lookup returns CDR1 SEHNR and CDR2 FQNEAQ (reference sequence). The CDR3 is 14 amino acids. CDR3 region: CASSPRGDTYEQYF. In DNA, the CDR3 is TGTGCCAGCAGCCCACGGGGGGATACCTACGAGCAGTACTTC.

The chain joins TRBV7-2 to TRBJ2-5; D is perhaps TRBD2 (5 bases). Germline assignment: CDR1 SGHTA and CDR2 FQGNSA. The CDR3 loop spans 17 amino acids. V was pared by 1 base and J by 5 bases, with 20 bases between. Here the CDR3 DNA reads TGTGCCAGCAGCTTAGTGATGGGTAGCGAGGGTTTGGAGACCCAGTACTTC. Encoded protein: CASSLVMGSEGLETQYF.

V gene TRBV6-5 combines with J gene TRBJ1-2, with D tentatively TRBD1 (5 bases). V lost 0 bases and J 4 bases, leaving 9 bases between the germline ends. The V gene's germline CDR1 is MNHEY and CDR2 SVGAGI. The CDR3 runs 14 residues. CDR3 sequence: CASSYSGGGYGYTF. The DNA of the CDR3 is TGTGCCAGCAGTTACTCGGGGGGGGGCTATGGCTACACCTTC.

The rearrangement joins TRBV5-1 to TRBJ2-1, with TRBD1 identical over 7 bases. J was trimmed by 3 bases and V by 1 base; bases with no gene match: 4. The CDR3 has 15 amino acids. In germline, CDR1 is SGHRS, CDR2 YFSETQ. The CDR3 bases are TGCGCCAGCAGCTTGCGGGGACAGAGCTACAATGAGCAGTTCTTC. As protein: CASSLRGQSYNEQFF.

The gene calls are TRBV19 and TRBJ2-1; 12 bases are a match to TRBD1. The germline gives CDR1 LNHDA, CDR2 SQIVND (reference sequence). The CDR3 is 15 amino acids. V dropped 10 bases and J dropped 10; count of bases not matched to a gene: 14. The CDR3 region is CATGMGGTGGGEQFF. The CDR3 bases are TGTGCCACGGGCATGGGGGGGACAGGGGGCGGAGAGCAGTTCTTC.

The CDR3 loop is CASSVTVGSYGYTF. In nucleotides, the CDR3 is TGTGCCAGCAGCGTAACCGTCGGGAGCTATGGCTACACCTTC. This rearrangement joins TRBV9 to TRBJ1-2; D gene ambiguous. With 1 base removed from V and 4 bases from J, the gap between germline ends came to 11 bases. CDR1 and CDR2 (germline): SGDLS, YYNGEE. The CDR3 runs 14 residues.

The V call is TRBV28, the J call TRBJ2-2, with D perhaps matching TRBD1 (6 bases). This CDR3 has 15 amino acids. Germline V gene lookup returns CDR1 MDHEN and CDR2 SYDVKM. V lost 4 bases to trimming and J lost 5 bases, with 14 bases between them. DNA for the CDR3: TGTGCCAGCAGTTCTCCGGGACACCGAACCGGGGAGCTGTTTTTT. This gives the protein CASSSPGHRTGELFF.

The chain uses TRBV9 and TRBJ2-3; maybe TRBD2 (8 bases). V lost 4 bases and J lost 8, with 20 bases in between. Germline V gene sequence: CDR1 SGDLS, CDR2 YYNGEE. CDR3 length equals 15 residues. CDR3 amino acids: CASSPGGGEYGTQYF. CDR3 DNA: TGTGCCAGCAGCCCGGGAGGGGGCGAGTATGGTACGCAGTATTTT. Full variable domain (outside the CDR3, taken from reference TRBV9 and TRBJ2-3): DSGVTQTPKHLITATGQRVTLRCSPRSGDLSVYWYQQSLDQGLQFLIQYYNGEERAKGNILERFSAQQFPDLHSELNLSSLELGDSALYFCASSPGGGEYGTQYFGPGTRLTVL.

V usage is TRBV6-1 and J usage is TRBJ2-5, with D perhaps TRBD2 (6 bases). The better agreement between TRBJ2-7 and the DNA end casts doubt on the J call. Germline loops: CDR1 MNHNS, CDR2 SASEGT. The CDR3 contains 15 residues. The CDR3 reads CASILGLRGSYEQYF. Here the CDR3 DNA reads TGTGCCAGCATTCTCGGACTACGGGGATCCTACGAGCAGTACTTC.

The rearrangement joins TRBV29-1 to TRBJ2-3; 9 bases agree with TRBD1. Germline V gene lookup returns CDR1 SQVTM and CDR2 ANQGSEA. V was pared by 3 bases and J by 4 bases, with 8 bases of the junction left unmatched. CDR3 length: 15 amino acids. Here the CDR3 DNA reads TGCAGCGTTGAGCCTCGGGACAGGGAGGCAGATACGCAGTATTTT. This gives the protein CSVEPRDREADTQYF.

V and J are TRBV7-9 and TRBJ2-7; 8 nucleotides align to TRBD1. V trimming: 2 bases; J trimming: 6 bases; junction bases outside the gene matches: 9. Germline CDR1 is SEHNR and CDR2 is FQNEAQ (reference sequence). This CDR3 has 15 amino acids. The CDR3 spells CASSLQGAGFREQYF. The CDR3 DNA reads as TGTGCCAGCAGCTTACAGGGGGCCGGATTTCGCGAGCAGTACTTC. The whole variable domain, filled in from reference TRBV7-9 and TRBJ2-7, reads DTGVSQNPRHKITKRGQNVTFRCDPISEHNRLYWYRQTLGQGPEFLTYFQNEAQLEKSRLLSDRFSAERPKGSFSTLEIQRTEQGDSAMYLCASSLQGAGFREQYFGPGTRLTVT.

The genes are TRBV6-1 and TRBJ2-3; D uncertain. The CDR3 has 14 residues. Trimming removed 3 bases from V and 3 bases from J, with 10 bases in between. CDR1 is MNHNS, CDR2 SASEGT, per germline. The CDR3 sequence: CASSDPGGTDTQYF. CDR3 DNA: TGTGCCAGCAGTGACCCAGGTGGTACAGATACGCAGTATTTT.

V usage is TRBV7-6 and J usage is TRBJ2-5, with TRBD2 identical over 10 bases. The CDR3 consists of 16 residues. The V gene end was trimmed by 1 base and the J gene end by 2 bases; junction bases not matched to a gene: 4. Germline CDR1 reads SGHVS; CDR2 reads FNYEAQ. CDR3 sequence: CASSLGAGGMQETQYF. The CDR3 coding sequence is TGTGCCAGCAGCTTAGGAGCGGGGGGGATGCAAGAGACCCAGTACTTC.

The chain couples TRBV6-5 to TRBJ2-7, with 7 bases lining up with TRBD1. The germline V gene encodes CDR1 MNHEY and CDR2 SVGAGI. Trimming cost V 5 bases and J 0 bases; bases outside gene matches: 4. CDR3 length: 14 residues. This chain's CDR3 is CASSDRDSSYEQYF. CDR3 coding DNA: TGTGCCAGCAGTGACCGGGACAGCTCCTACGAGCAGTACTTC.

The chain employs TRBV4-1 and TRBJ1-5; D not certain. Germline V gene data show CDR1 as MGHRA and CDR2 as YSYEKL. The CDR3 is made up of 15 amino acids. V lost 6 bases and J 0 bases, leaving 12 bases between the germline ends. CDR3 sequence reads: CASSSWANSNQPQHF. The CDR3 DNA sequence: TGCGCCAGCAGTTCCTGGGCCAATAGCAATCAGCCCCAGCATTTT.

The V and J genes are TRBV15 and TRBJ2-3, with 10 positions matching TRBD2. The CDR3 is 18 residues long. The germline V gene encodes CDR1 LNHNV and CDR2 YYDKDF (reference sequence). The V and J ends lost 1 base and 3 bases, in that order; junction bases with no gene match: 10. CDR3 in DNA: TGTGCCACCAGCAGAGTTAGCGGGGGGACCAGACAGACAGATACGCAGTATTTT. Translated, it gives CATSRVSGGTRQTDTQYF.

V is TRBV5-1 and J is TRBJ2-3; 13 bases are shared with TRBD2. The germline CDR1 and CDR2 sequences are SGHRS and YFSETQ. The CDR3 is made up of 17 amino acids. V lost 4 bases, J lost 0 bases, and 5 bases stayed unmatched. The CDR3 DNA is TGCGCCAGCAGCGTGGGACTAGCGGGGTTGAGCACAGATACGCAGTATTTT. It codes for CASSVGLAGLSTDTQYF.

The chain links TRBV4-3 to TRBJ1-5, with TRBD1 as a possible D gene (5 bases). Germline V lookup: CDR1 LGHNA, CDR2 YSLEER. The CDR3 totals 15 residues. Trimming took 0 bases from V and 0 from J, leaving 6 bases between them. CDR3 loop: CASSQDGGSNQPQHF. CDR3 nucleotide sequence: TGCGCCAGCAGCCAAGACGGGGGTAGCAATCAGCCCCAGCATTTT.

This rearrangement joins TRBV7-8 to TRBJ1-6; D is ambiguous. The V gene lost 5 bases and the J gene lost 4 bases, with 12 bases spanning the gap. This CDR3 is 15 amino acids long. Germline-derived CDR1 and CDR2 are SGHVS and FQNEAQ. CDR3 in amino acids: CASSMRDLYNSPLHF. In DNA, the CDR3 is TGTGCCAGCAGCATGAGGGATCTTTATAATTCACCCCTCCACTTT.

The chain employs TRBV27 and TRBJ2-7, with 7 bases aligning to TRBD2. CDR1 MNHEY and CDR2 SMNVEV come from the germline V gene (reference sequence). Losses at the gene ends were 4 bases for V and 7 bases for J; bases not matched to a gene: 13. The CDR3 covers 15 residues. The CDR3 nucleotides are TGTGCCAGCAGTTCAATAGCGGGTCAACTGGGGGAGCAGTACTTC. It translates to CASSSIAGQLGEQYF.

The V and J genes are TRBV7-2 and TRBJ1-1, with 7 bases lining up with TRBD1. Germline-derived CDR1 and CDR2 are SGHTA and FQGNSA. This CDR3 spans 14 amino acids. J was trimmed by 4 bases and V by 5 bases; bases with no gene match: 7. The CDR3 sequence is CASSQDRAGTEAFF. CDR3 nucleotide sequence: TGTGCCAGCAGCCAAGACAGGGCGGGCACTGAAGCTTTCTTT.

The chain recombines TRBV30 with TRBJ1-5, with no clear D. V dropped 8 bases and J dropped 0 bases, with 11 bases sitting between them. This CDR3 has 13 residues. Germline V CDR1 and CDR2: GTSNPN, SVGIG (reference sequence). CDR3 in amino acids: CAQAADSNQPQHF. The CDR3 DNA reads TGTGCCCAGGCTGCAGATAGCAATCAGCCCCAGCATTTT.